This entry is about one TCR beta chain. The antigen is not known. The source of the sample is a study of shared clonotypes between healthy human individuals. Background on the study: Contributing individuals were a couple of females and a few males aged 18 to 49. Each donor contributed plates that comprised three CD4 naive, three CD4 memory, two CD8 naive and one CD8 memory.

The authors split each subset's genomic DNA evenly across several immunoSEQ plates. Generated by immunoSEQ multiplex PCR, the TCRdb table keeps only in-frame clones and is missing some. The repertoire holds about 770,000 clones, with 72% as singletons. Study-level results: Memory subsets generally showed smaller estimated richness than naive subsets did.

The germline V gene has CDR1 KGHSH and CDR2 LQKENI. The CDR3 has 14 amino acids. Trimming left V 4 bases short and J 2 bases short, with 11 bases between. What was sequenced was memory CD4+ T cells sorted from blood. As to subset: CD45RA-negative fraction. This rearrangement joins TRBV18 to TRBJ2-5; D not certain. The receptor was isolated from a woman in her twenties or thirties in good health. CDR3 nucleotide sequence: TGTGCCAGCTCACTGAATGAAGGGCAAGAGACCCAGTACTTC. Its translation is CASSLNEGQETQYF.